Below, one T cell receptor (beta chain) is given with its context. The record originates from a study of T cell repertoires in aging, cancer and after chemotherapy. The template was genomic DNA from peripheral blood, not RNA. Germline V gene data show CDR1 as ENHRY and CDR2 as SYGVKD. The CDR3 has 13 amino acids. Trimming shortened V by 4 bases and J by 0 bases, and 6 bases separated the two germline ends. Multiplex touch-down PCR with TRB-A/B primers amplified rearranged V-D-J TRB sequences. One entry per CDR3 protein results from TCRdb running MiXCR on the multiplex PCR reads. This table holds approximately 5,000 distinct CDR3 sequences, around 28% found once.

The chain uses TRBV10-3 and TRBJ2-5, with D uncertain. This receptor was obtained from a human donor with a blood cancer. Source material: blood. CDR3 sequence reads: CAISGNNQETQYF. CDR3 DNA sequence: TGTGCCATCAGTGGAAACAACCAAGAGACCCAGTACTTC.